The 10 T cell receptor beta chains below were found in one sample sequenced in a study of cytomegalovirus exposure and HLA in healthy donors (dated by TCRdb to the late 2010s). The method behind the library was the immunoSEQ multiplex PCR assay. The multiplex PCR relied on a mix of 60 forward primers for TCR Vbeta segments and 13 reverse primers for TCR Jbeta segments. TCRdb took this table from immuneACCESS and kept in-frame rearrangements with V and J called. Such tables lack part of the clones; where checked against another copy, unresolved V genes explain under half of the gap, and the rest is unexplained. The sample records 160,000 or so clones, around 80% of which are singletons. The ten largest clones take up less than 2% of the sample. Material: PBMCs. The source of these receptors is a young man in good health and CMV-seronegative.

The chain carries TRBV25-1 and TRBJ2-2, with D possibly TRBD1 on 7 matching bases. Looked up from germline, CDR1 is MGHDK and CDR2 is SYGVNS. This CDR3 spans 13 amino acids. Trimming removed 8 bases at V and 7 bases at J, with 14 bases between. CDR3 DNA sequence: TGTGCCAGCCTGGAGGGGGCAGGCGGGGAGCTGTTTTTT. Translation gives CASLEGAGGELFF.

This chain links TRBV19 with TRBJ2-1, with TRBD1 matching 7 bases. Losses at the gene ends were 10 bases for V and 3 bases for J; bases not matched to a gene: 12. The CDR3 has 15 amino acids. The germline V gene encodes CDR1 LNHDA and CDR2 SQIVND (reference sequence). Here the CDR3 reads CATSGTDSFYNEQFF. CDR3 DNA: TGTGCCACCTCCGGGACAGACTCATTCTACAATGAGCAGTTCTTC. The full variable domain, with the rest looked up from reference TRBV19 and TRBJ2-1, is DGGITQSPKYLFRKEGQNVTLSCEQNLNHDAMYWYRQDPGQGLRLIYYSQIVNDFQKGDIAEGYSVSREKKESFPLTVTSAQKNPTAFYLCATSGTDSFYNEQFFGPGTRLTVL.

The chain has TRBV28 and TRBJ2-1; TRBD2 matches 10 bases. The junction had 4 bases not matched to a gene; V was cut back by 2 bases and J by 0 bases. The CDR3 sequence is 17 residues long. CDR1 is MDHEN and CDR2 is SYDVKM in the germline V gene. The CDR3 here is CASSLGLAEYSYNEQFF. As DNA, the CDR3 is TGTGCCAGCAGTTTAGGACTAGCGGAATACTCCTACAATGAGCAGTTCTTC.

The CDR3: CASSLPGHHLVNTEAFF. CDR3 sequence (DNA): TGCGCCAGCAGCTTGCCGGGACACCACCTCGTGAACACTGAAGCTTTCTTT. This chain uses TRBV5-1 with TRBJ1-1; TRBD1 is a possible D gene (6 bases). Germline lookup yields CDR1 SGHRS and CDR2 YFSETQ. V lost 1 base and J 0 bases, leaving 16 bases between the germline ends. The CDR3 contains 17 residues.

This chain connects TRBV28 to TRBJ2-5; 13 nucleotides match TRBD2. Germline V lookup: CDR1 MDHEN, CDR2 SYDVKM. The CDR3 is 14 amino acids. The ends lost 4 bases at V and 11 bases at J; junction bases unmatched: 7. The CDR3 loop reads CASSWTSGSVGQYF. For the CDR3, the DNA is TGTGCCAGCAGTTGGACTAGCGGGAGTGTTGGGCAGTACTTC. Full variable domain (missing parts from reference TRBV28 and TRBJ2-5): DVKVTQSSRYLVKRTGEKVFLECVQDMDHENMFWYRQDPGLGLRLIYFSYDVKMKEKGDIPEGYSVSREKKERFSLILESASTNQTSMYLCASSWTSGSVGQYFGPGTRLLVL.

The rearrangement joins TRBV5-6 to TRBJ2-3; 7 positions match TRBD2. Unmatched junction bases numbered 9, after V lost 5 bases and J lost 3 bases. The CDR3 length is 15 residues. Germline V gene lookup returns CDR1 SGHDT and CDR2 YYEEEE. This CDR3 reads CASSPGAGVTDTQYF. The CDR3 coding sequence is TGTGCCAGCAGTCCTGGGGCGGGAGTTACAGATACGCAGTATTTT.

The chain carries TRBV5-4 and TRBJ2-3; 11 nucleotides align to TRBD2. The CDR3 is 16 residues long. Germline V gene sequence: CDR1 SGHNT, CDR2 YYREEE (reference sequence). With 1 base clipped from V and 2 bases from J, the junction kept 3 bases outside the gene matches. The CDR3, as DNA: TGTGCCAGCAGCTTGTTTAGCGGGGGGGCCACAGATACGCAGTATTTT. Encoded protein: CASSLFSGGATDTQYF.

The chain employs TRBV7-8 and TRBJ2-2; the D gene is possibly TRBD2 (6 bases). V dropped 3 bases and J dropped 5 bases, with 16 bases sitting between them. The CDR3 is made up of 16 amino acids. Germline V gene sequence: CDR1 SGHVS, CDR2 FQNEAQ. The CDR3 protein is CASSFLVGGRTGELFF. The CDR3 nucleotides are TGTGCCAGCAGCTTCTTGGTGGGAGGTAGAACCGGGGAGCTGTTTTTT.

This clone was seen just once. V is TRBV29-1 and J is TRBJ1-1; D ambiguous. From germline, CDR1 is SQVTM and CDR2 ANQGSEA. There are 13 residues in the CDR3. V gave up 1 base and J gave up 4 bases, with 10 bases separating them. Here the CDR3 reads CSVEAGSFTEAFF. The CDR3, as DNA: TGCAGCGTTGAAGCAGGTAGTTTCACTGAAGCTTTCTTT.

The count of this clone is one. The rearrangement links TRBV12-5 to TRBJ2-1, with D maybe TRBD2 (6 bases). Trimming left V 0 bases short and J 11 bases short, with 26 bases between. Per the germline V gene, CDR1 is LGHNT and CDR2 is FRNRAP. There are 18 residues in the CDR3. CDR3 bases: TGTGCTAGTGGTTTGGTACGATTTAGTGGGAGGTTCGAGTCTAAGCAGTTCTTC. Amino acid sequence: CASGLVRFSGRFESKQFF.